These 18 T cell receptor beta chains were all obtained from the same sample, sequenced in a study of CD8 T cells in Susac syndrome. Random hexamers primed reverse transcription of about 0.5 to 1 ug RNA. TCRdb analysed the immunoSEQ multiplex PCR reads with MiXCR anew, one entry per CDR3 protein. Among 200,000 or so distinct CDR3 sequences listed, roughly 96% were seen once. Sample: CD4+ T cells from PBMCs. Receptors were obtained from a human donor with multiple sclerosis.

The chain is built from TRBV23-1 and TRBJ2-7, with 7 bases identical to TRBD1. TRBV23-1 counts as an open reading frame of uncertain function. V dropped 6 bases and J dropped 1; count of bases not matched to a gene: 12. This CDR3 is 16 amino acids long. DNA for the CDR3: TGCGCCAGCAGGATCCCTCCAGGGGGATCGTCCTACGAGCAGTACTTC. Translated: CASRIPPGGSSYEQYF.

V and J are TRBV7-9 and TRBJ2-5; tentatively, D is TRBD2 (5 bases). The CDR3 has 15 residues. Germline-derived CDR1 and CDR2 are SEHNR and FQNEAQ (reference sequence). V was shortened by 5 bases and J by 2 bases, with 15 bases between the two germline ends. This chain's CDR3 is CASSSPRTSQETQYF. The CDR3, as DNA: TGTGCCAGCAGCAGCCCCCGGACTTCTCAAGAGACCCAGTACTTC.

This clonotype came up a few times. This chain joins TRBV18 and TRBJ1-4; TRBD1 is a possible D gene (5 bases). Germline V gene lookup returns CDR1 KGHSH and CDR2 LQKENI. The CDR3 covers 13 residues. Deletions cut 4 bases from V and 4 bases from J, with 7 bases between. In DNA form, the CDR3 reads TGTGCCAGCTCACAGGGGTATAATGAAAAACTGTTTTTT. This sequence encodes CASSQGYNEKLFF. The whole variable domain, filled in from reference TRBV18 and TRBJ1-4, reads NAGVMQNPRHLVRRRGQEARLRCSPMKGHSHVYWYRQLPEEGLKFMVYLQKENIIDESGMPKERFSAEFPKEGPSILRIQQVVRGDSAAYFCASSQGYNEKLFFGSGTQLSVL.

The chain joins TRBV29-1 to TRBJ1-3; no clear D gene. The ends were cut back, 5 bases at V and 0 bases at J, with 11 bases in the middle. The CDR3 spans 14 residues. The germline gives CDR1 SQVTM, CDR2 ANQGSEA. CDR3 DNA sequence: TGCAGCGTTCTATGGAGTTCCTCTGGAAACACCATATATTTT. Translating gives CSVLWSSSGNTIYF.

The chain joins TRBV4-1 to TRBJ2-3; 9 bases are a match to TRBD2. V lost 2 bases, J lost 0 bases, and 9 bases stayed unmatched. Germline values: CDR1 MGHRA, CDR2 YSYEKL. CDR3 length: 18 residues. For the CDR3, the DNA is TGCGCCAGCAGCCAAACCGCGGGGGGGCTCCCAAGCACAGATACGCAGTATTTT. Translating gives CASSQTAGGLPSTDTQYF.

This sequence joins TRBV7-2 and TRBJ2-5; D is undetermined. CDR3 length equals 13 residues. Germline V gives CDR1 SGHTA, CDR2 FQGNSA. Trimming removed 6 bases at V and 8 bases at J, with 16 bases between. For the CDR3, the DNA is TGTGCCAGCAGGATGGGGTCCAAGGTTACCCAGTACTTC. It specifies CASRMGSKVTQYF.

The chain couples TRBV3-1 to TRBJ2-5; possible D gene TRBD1, 5 bases. CDR1 is LGHDT and CDR2 is YNNKEL in the germline V gene (reference sequence). This CDR3 region has 14 residues. Deletions cut 2 bases from V and 5 bases from J, with 12 bases between. The CDR3 here is CASSQRRPGETQYF. CDR3 sequence (DNA): TGTGCCAGCAGCCAAAGGAGACCAGGGGAGACCCAGTACTTC.

V gene TRBV7-9 combines with J gene TRBJ1-1, with 7 bases matching TRBD1. Germline V gives CDR1 SEHNR, CDR2 FQNEAQ (reference sequence). V dropped 4 bases and J dropped 3; count of bases not matched to a gene: 5. CDR3 length equals 14 residues. Here the CDR3 DNA reads TGTGCCAGCAGCTCAAAGGGGGCTCACACTGAAGCTTTCTTT. Protein sequence: CASSSKGAHTEAFF.

The J gene is TRBJ1-2, the V gene TRBV15; a possible D gene is TRBD1 (5 bases). Trimming left V 0 bases short and J 8 bases short, with 13 bases between. Germline V lookup: CDR1 LNHNV, CDR2 YYDKDF (reference sequence). The CDR3 has 14 amino acids. The chain's CDR3 is CATSRDPQGRGYTF. The CDR3 DNA sequence: TGTGCCACCAGCAGAGATCCGCAGGGCCGAGGCTACACCTTC. The variable domain in full, completed from reference TRBV15 and TRBJ1-2, reads DAMVIQNPRYQVTQFGKPVTLSCSQTLNHNVMYWYQQKSSQAPKLLFHYYDKDFNNEADTPDNFQSRRPNTSFCFLDIRSPGLGDTAMYLCATSRDPQGRGYTFGSGTRLTVV.

This chain uses TRBV6-6 with TRBJ2-7; D could derive from TRBD1 or TRBD2 (5 bases each). V lost 1 base, J lost 1 base, and 11 bases lay in between. The germline CDR1 and CDR2 sequences are MNHNY and SVGAGI (reference sequence). The CDR3 extends over 15 amino acids. CDR3 nucleotides: TGTGCCAGCAGTTACTATAGGGACGGTTCCTACGAGCAGTACTTC. Residues: CASSYYRDGSYEQYF.

The genes are TRBV2 and TRBJ2-7, with D unresolved. The germline V gene has CDR1 SNHLY and CDR2 FYNNEI. Deletions cut 7 bases from V and 4 bases from J, with 11 bases between. The CDR3 has 12 amino acids. The CDR3 DNA sequence: TGTGCCAGCACTTTGGACCGATACGAGCAGTACTTC. Encoded protein: CASTLDRYEQYF.

V gene TRBV25-1 combines with J gene TRBJ2-1; possibly TRBD2 for D (5 bases). Trimming left V 4 bases short and J 5 bases short, with 12 bases between. Germline V gene lookup returns CDR1 MGHDK and CDR2 SYGVNS. The CDR3 length is 14 residues. DNA for the CDR3: TGTGCCAGCAGTGGTATAACTAGTAACAATGAGCAGTTCTTC. It specifies CASSGITSNNEQFF.

For the CDR3, the DNA is TGCGCCAGCAGTTTTGACAGGGGGGACTATGGCTACACCTTC. It encodes CASSFDRGDYGYTF. The V gene is TRBV5-1, the J gene TRBJ1-2; TRBD1 matches at 9 bases. This CDR3 has 14 amino acids. Per the germline V gene, CDR1 is SGHRS and CDR2 is YFSETQ. V was clipped by 5 bases and J by 3 bases; unmatched bases: 5.

The chain links TRBV2 to TRBJ2-7, with D perhaps assigned TRBD1 or TRBD2 (5 bases each). The CDR3 is 12 residues long. Germline CDR1 reads SNHLY; CDR2 reads FYNNEI. As DNA, the CDR3 is TGTGCGTATAGGGACGGCTCCTACGAGCAGTACTTC. It encodes CAYRDGSYEQYF.

The chain employs TRBV20-1 and TRBJ2-7; D not certain. Germline CDR1 and CDR2: DFQATT and SNEGSKA (reference sequence). The CDR3 is made up of 11 amino acids. V lost 5 bases to trimming and J lost 4 bases, with 9 bases between them. The CDR3 is CSASESYEQYF. The CDR3, as DNA: TGCAGTGCTTCAGAATCGTACGAGCAGTACTTC.

The rearrangement uses TRBV6-1 and TRBJ1-5; D perhaps matches TRBD1 (6 bases). Germline values: CDR1 MNHNS, CDR2 SASEGT. V lost 6 bases and J 4 bases, leaving 13 bases between the germline ends. This CDR3 region has 14 residues. In DNA, the CDR3 is TGTGCCAGCAGCCCGGGACAATGGAATCAGCCCCAGCATTTT. Protein: CASSPGQWNQPQHF.

The chain links TRBV3-1 to TRBJ1-2; 9 nucleotides line up with TRBD1. Trimming cost V 6 bases and J 7 bases; bases outside gene matches: 9. CDR3 length: 14 residues. Per the germline V gene, CDR1 is LGHDT and CDR2 is YNNKEL (reference sequence). The CDR3 DNA sequence: TGTGCCAGCAGTTCGAACAGGGGGCCGGGTGGCTACACCTTC. This codes for CASSSNRGPGGYTF.

The chain links TRBV18 to TRBJ2-7, with 9 bases aligning to TRBD2. Germline CDR1 and CDR2: KGHSH and LQKENI. The V segment lost 2 bases and the J segment 6 bases; nucleotides outside the gene matches: 11. The CDR3 is 16 amino acids. The CDR3 bases are TGTGCCAGCTCACCAGCCGGTGCGGGAGGGAGTGGCGAGCAGTACTTC. This encodes CASSPAGAGGSGEQYF.